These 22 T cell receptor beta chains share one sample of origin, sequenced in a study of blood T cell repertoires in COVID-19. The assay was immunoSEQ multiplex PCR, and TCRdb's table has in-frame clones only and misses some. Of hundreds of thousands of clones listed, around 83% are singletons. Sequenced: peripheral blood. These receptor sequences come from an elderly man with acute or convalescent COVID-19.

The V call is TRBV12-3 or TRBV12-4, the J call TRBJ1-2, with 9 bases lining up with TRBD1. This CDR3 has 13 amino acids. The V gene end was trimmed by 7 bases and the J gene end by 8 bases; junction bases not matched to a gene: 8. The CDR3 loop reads CASTPGTGRGYTF. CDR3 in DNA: TGTGCCAGCACCCCCGGGACAGGGAGGGGCTACACCTTC.

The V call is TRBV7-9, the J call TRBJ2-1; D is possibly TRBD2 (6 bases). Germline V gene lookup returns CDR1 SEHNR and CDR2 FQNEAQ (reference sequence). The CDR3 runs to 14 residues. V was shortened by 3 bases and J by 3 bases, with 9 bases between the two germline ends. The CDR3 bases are TGTGCCAGCAGCTTGGGGGGAGACTACAATGAGCAGTTCTTC. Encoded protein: CASSLGGDYNEQFF.

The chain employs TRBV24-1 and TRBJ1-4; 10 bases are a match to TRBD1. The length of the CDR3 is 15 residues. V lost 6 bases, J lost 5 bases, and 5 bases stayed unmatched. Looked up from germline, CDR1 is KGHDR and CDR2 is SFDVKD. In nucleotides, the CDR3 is TGTGCCACCAGTTGGGGGACAGGGGCGAATGAAAAACTGTTTTTT. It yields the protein CATSWGTGANEKLFF.

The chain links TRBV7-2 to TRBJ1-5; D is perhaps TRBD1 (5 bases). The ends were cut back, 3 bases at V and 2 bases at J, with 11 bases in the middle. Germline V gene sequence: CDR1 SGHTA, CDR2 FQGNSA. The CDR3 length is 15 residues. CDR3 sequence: CASSFSDSRNQPQHF. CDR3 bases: TGTGCCAGCAGCTTTTCCGACAGCCGCAATCAGCCCCAGCATTTT.

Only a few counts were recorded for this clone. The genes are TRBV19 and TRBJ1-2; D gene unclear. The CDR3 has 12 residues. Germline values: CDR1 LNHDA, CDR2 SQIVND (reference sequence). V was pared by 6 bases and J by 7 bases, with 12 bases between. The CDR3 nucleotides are TGTGCCAGTAGCCGTAAGGAGGCTGGCTACACCTTC. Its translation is CASSRKEAGYTF.

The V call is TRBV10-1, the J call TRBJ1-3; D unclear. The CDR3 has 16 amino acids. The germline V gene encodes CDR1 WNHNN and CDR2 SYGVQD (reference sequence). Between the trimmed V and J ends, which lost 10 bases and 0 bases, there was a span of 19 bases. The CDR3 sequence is CATPAHEAPSGNTIYF. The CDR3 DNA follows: TGCGCCACCCCCGCCCACGAAGCCCCCTCTGGAAACACCATATATTTT.

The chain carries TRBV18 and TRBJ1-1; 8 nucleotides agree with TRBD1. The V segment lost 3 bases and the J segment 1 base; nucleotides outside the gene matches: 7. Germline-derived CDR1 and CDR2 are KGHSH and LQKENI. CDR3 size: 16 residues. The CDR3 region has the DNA TGTGCCAGCTCACCGCCGACAGGGGTTGGGAACACTGAAGCTTTCTTT. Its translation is CASSPPTGVGNTEAFF.

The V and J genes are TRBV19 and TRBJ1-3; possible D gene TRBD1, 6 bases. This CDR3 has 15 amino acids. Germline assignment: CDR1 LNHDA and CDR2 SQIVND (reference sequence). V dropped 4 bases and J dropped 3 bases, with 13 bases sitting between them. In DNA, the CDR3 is TGTGCCAGTAGTAAACAGGGTGGGGTTGGAAACACCATATATTTT. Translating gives CASSKQGGVGNTIYF.

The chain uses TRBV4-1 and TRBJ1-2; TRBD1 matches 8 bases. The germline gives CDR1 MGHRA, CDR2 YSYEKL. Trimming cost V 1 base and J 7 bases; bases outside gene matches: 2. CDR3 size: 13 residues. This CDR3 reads CASSQGTGTGYTF. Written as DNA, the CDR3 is TGCGCCAGCAGCCAAGGGACAGGGACTGGCTACACCTTC.

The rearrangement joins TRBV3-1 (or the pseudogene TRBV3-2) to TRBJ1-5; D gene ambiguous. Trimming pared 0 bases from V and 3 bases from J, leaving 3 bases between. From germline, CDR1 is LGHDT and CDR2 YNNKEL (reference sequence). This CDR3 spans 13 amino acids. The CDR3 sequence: CASSQEYNQPQHF. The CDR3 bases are TGTGCCAGCAGCCAAGAGTACAATCAGCCCCAGCATTTT.

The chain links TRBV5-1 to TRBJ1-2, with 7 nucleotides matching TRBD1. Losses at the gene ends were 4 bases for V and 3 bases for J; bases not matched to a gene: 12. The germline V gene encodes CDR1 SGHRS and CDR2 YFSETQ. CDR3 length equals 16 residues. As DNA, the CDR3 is TGCGCCAGCAGCCCCCGACGGTCCAGGGGGGACTATGGCTACACCTTC. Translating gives CASSPRRSRGDYGYTF.

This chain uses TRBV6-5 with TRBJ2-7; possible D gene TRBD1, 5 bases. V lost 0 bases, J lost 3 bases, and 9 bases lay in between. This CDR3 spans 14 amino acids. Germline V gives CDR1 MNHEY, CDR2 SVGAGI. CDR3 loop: CASSYSRQIYEQYF. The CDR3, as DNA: TGTGCCAGCAGTTACTCACGACAGATCTACGAGCAGTACTTC.

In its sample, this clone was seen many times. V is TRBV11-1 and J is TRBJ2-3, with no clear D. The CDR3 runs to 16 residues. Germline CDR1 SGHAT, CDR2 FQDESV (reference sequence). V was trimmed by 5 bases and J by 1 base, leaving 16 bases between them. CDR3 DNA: TGTGCCAGCAGCCCTCCCAGACCACGGGGCACAGATACGCAGTATTTT. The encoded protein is CASSPPRPRGTDTQYF.

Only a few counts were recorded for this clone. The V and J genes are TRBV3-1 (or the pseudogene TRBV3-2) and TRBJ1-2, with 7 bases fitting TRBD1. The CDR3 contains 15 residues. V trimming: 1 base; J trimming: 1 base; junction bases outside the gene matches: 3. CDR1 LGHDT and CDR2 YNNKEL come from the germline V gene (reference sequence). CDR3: CASSQGQGFNYGYTF. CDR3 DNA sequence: TGTGCCAGCAGCCAAGGACAGGGCTTTAACTATGGCTACACCTTC.

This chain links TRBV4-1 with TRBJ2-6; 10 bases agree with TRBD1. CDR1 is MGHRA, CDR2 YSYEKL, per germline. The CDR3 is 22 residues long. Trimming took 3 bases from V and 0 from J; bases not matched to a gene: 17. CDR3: CASSQEPTRGQGSRSGANVLTF. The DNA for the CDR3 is TGCGCCAGCAGCCAGGAACCGACCCGGGGACAGGGGTCTCGCTCTGGGGCCAACGTCCTGACTTTC.

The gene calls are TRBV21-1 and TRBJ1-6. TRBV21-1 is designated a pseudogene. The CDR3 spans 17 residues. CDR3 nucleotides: TGTGCCAGCAGCCCCTATGAGGCAGTGAAACCTAATTCACCCCTCCACTTT. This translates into CASSPYEAVKPNSPLHF.

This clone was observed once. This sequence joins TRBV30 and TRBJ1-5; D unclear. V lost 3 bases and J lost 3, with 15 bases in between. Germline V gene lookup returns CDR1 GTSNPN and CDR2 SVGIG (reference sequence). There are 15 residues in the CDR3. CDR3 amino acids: CAWRKGAPTNQPQHF. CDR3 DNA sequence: TGTGCCTGGAGGAAGGGAGCCCCCACCAATCAGCCCCAGCATTTT. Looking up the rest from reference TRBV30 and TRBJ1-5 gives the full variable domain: SQTIHQWPATLVQPVGSPLSLECTVEGTSNPNLYWYRQAAGRGLQLLFYSVGIGQISSEVPQNLSASRPQDRQFILSSKKLLLSDSGFYLCAWRKGAPTNQPQHFGDGTRLSIL.

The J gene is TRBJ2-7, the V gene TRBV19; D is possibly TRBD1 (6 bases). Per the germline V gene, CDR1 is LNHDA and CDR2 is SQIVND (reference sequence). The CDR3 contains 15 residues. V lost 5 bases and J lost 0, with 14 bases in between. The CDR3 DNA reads TGTGCCAGTAGTTACCTCAGGGGTTCCTCCTACGAGCAGTACTTC. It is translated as CASSYLRGSSYEQYF. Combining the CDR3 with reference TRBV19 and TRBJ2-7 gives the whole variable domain DGGITQSPKYLFRKEGQNVTLSCEQNLNHDAMYWYRQDPGQGLRLIYYSQIVNDFQKGDIAEGYSVSREKKESFPLTVTSAQKNPTAFYLCASSYLRGSSYEQYFGPGTRLTVT.

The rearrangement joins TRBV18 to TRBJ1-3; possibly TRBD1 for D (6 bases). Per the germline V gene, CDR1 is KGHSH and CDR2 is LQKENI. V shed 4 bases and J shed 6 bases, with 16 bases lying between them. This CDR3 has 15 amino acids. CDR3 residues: CASSRTDSHENTIYF. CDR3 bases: TGTGCCAGCTCACGGACGGACAGCCACGAAAACACCATATATTTT.

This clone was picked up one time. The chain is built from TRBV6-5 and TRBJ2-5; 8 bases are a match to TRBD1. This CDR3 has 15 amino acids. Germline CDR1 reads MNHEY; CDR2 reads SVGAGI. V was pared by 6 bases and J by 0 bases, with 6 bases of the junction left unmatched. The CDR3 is CASSYRGNYQETQYF. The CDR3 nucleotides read TGTGCCAGCAGCTACAGGGGGAATTACCAAGAGACCCAGTACTTC.

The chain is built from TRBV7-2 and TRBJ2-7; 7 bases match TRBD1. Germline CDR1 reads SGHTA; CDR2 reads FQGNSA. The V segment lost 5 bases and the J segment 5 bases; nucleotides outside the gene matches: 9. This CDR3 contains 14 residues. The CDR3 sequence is CASSNRQGPDEQYF. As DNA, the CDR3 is TGTGCCAGCAGCAATAGACAGGGCCCTGACGAGCAGTACTTC.

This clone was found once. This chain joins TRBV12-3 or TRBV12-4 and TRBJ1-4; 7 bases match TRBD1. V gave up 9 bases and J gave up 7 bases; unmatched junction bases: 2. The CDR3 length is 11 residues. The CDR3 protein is CASQGVEKLFF. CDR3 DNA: TGTGCCAGTCAGGGGGTTGAAAAACTGTTTTTT.